This T cell receptor beta chain was recovered during a study of OX40 agonist ivuxolimab in advanced cancers. Study at large: Clinicians treated patients with ivuxolimab, an agonistic anti-OX40 (CD134) antibody. There were three patients with partial responses, one having hepatocellular carcinoma and two cutaneous melanoma. Every 2 weeks, patients received ivuxolimab intravenously, dosed at 0.01 to 10 mg/kg. The mean age was around 56 years, ranging from 23 to 79, with about 87% of participants male.

J was trimmed by 8 bases and V by 5 bases; bases with no gene match: 12. The CDR3 extends over 16 amino acids. Germline CDR1 is SGHNT and CDR2 is YYREEE (reference sequence). TCRdb's copy holds only in-frame clones and misses some; the assay was immunoSEQ multiplex PCR. The sample contains approximately 100,000 clones, 90% of which appear only once. This clonotype was sampled from an adult with an advanced solid tumor such as melanoma, head and neck, liver or kidney cancer. V gene TRBV5-4 combines with J gene TRBJ1-4; 10 bases agree with TRBD1. Sample: CD4+ or CD8+ T cells sorted from blood, taken in a trial of the OX40 agonist ivuxolimab. In DNA form, the CDR3 reads TGTGCCAGCAGTAATGAAAGACGGGACAGGGGAGAAAAACTGTTTTTT. Residues: CASSNERRDRGEKLFF.